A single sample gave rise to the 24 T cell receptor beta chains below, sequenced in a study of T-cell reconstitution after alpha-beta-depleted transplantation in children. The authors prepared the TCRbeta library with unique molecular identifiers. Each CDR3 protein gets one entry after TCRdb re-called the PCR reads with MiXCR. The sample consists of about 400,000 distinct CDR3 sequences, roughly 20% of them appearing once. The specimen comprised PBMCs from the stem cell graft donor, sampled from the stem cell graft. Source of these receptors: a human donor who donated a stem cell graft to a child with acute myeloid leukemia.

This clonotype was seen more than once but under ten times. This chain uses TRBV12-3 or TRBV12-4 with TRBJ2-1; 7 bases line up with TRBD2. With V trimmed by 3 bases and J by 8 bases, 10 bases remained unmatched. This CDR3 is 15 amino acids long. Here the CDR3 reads CASSLSGTFRDEQFF. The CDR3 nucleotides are TGTGCCAGCAGTTTGAGCGGGACTTTTAGAGATGAGCAGTTCTTC.

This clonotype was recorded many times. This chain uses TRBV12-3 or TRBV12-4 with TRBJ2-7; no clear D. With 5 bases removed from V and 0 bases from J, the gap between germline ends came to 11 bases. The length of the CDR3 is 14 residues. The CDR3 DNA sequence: TGTGCCAGCAGTCCCCTCTTAAGCTCCTACGAGCAGTACTTC. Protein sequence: CASSPLLSSYEQYF.

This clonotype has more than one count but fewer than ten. As DNA, the CDR3 is TGTGCCAGCAGACCTGCCCCCAAGCGGGAGGCTGCAGATACGCAGTATTTT. Translating it yields CASRPAPKREAADTQYF. This chain links TRBV12-3 or TRBV12-4 with TRBJ2-3; 9 nucleotides agree with TRBD2. Trimming removed 6 bases from V and 4 bases from J; junction bases left unmatched: 14. The CDR3 loop spans 17 amino acids.

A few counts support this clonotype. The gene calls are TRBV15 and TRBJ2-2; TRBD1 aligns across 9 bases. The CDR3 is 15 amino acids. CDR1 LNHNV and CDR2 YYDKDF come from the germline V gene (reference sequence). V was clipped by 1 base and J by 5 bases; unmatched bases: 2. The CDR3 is CATSRGQGDTGELFF. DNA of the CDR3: TGTGCCACCAGCAGAGGACAGGGGGATACCGGGGAGCTGTTTTTT.

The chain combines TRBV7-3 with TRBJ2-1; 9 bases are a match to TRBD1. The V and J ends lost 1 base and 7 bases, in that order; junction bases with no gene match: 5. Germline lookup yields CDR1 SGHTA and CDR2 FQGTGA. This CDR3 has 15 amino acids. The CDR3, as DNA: TGTGCCAGCAGCTTAATCGGGACAGGGAGAAATGAGCAGTTCTTC. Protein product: CASSLIGTGRNEQFF. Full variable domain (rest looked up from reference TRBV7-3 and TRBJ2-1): GAGVSQTPSNKVTEKGKYVELRCDPISGHTALYWYRQSLGQGPEFLIYFQGTGAADDSGLPNDRFFAVRPEGSVSTLKIQRTERGDSAVYLCASSLIGTGRNEQFFGPGTRLTVL.

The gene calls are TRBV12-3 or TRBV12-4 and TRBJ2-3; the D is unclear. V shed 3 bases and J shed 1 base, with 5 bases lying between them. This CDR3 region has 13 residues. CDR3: CASSFARTDTQYF. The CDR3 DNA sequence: TGTGCCAGCAGTTTTGCTCGCACAGATACGCAGTATTTT.

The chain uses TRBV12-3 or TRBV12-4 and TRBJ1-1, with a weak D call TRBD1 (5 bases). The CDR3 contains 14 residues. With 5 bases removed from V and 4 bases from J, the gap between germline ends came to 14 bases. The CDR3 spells CASSTDRLGTEAFF. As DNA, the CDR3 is TGTGCCAGCAGTACCGACAGACTAGGCACTGAAGCTTTCTTT.

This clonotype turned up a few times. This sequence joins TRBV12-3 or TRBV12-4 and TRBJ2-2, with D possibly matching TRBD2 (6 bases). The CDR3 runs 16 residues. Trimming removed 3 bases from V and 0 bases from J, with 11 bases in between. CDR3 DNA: TGTGCCAGCAGTTTGTTTAGCGGAACGAACACCGGGGAGCTGTTTTTT. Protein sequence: CASSLFSGTNTGELFF.

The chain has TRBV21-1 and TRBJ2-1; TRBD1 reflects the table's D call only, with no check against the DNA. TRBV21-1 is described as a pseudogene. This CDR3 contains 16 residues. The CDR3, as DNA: TGTGCCAGCAGCAAAAATACAGGACTCGTATACAATGAGCAGTTCTTC. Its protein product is CASSKNTGLVYNEQFF.

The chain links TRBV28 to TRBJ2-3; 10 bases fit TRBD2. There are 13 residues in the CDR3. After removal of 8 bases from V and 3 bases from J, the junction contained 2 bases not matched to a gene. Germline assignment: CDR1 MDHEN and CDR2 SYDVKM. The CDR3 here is CASASGSTDTQYF. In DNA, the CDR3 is TGTGCCAGCGCTAGCGGGAGTACAGATACGCAGTATTTT.

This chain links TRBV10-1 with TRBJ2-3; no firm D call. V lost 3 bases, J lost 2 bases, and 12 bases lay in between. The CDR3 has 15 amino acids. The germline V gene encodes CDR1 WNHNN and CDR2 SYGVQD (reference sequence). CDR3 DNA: TGCGCCAGCAGTGAAGGGCGGCCCTACACAGATACGCAGTATTTT. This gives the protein CASSEGRPYTDTQYF.

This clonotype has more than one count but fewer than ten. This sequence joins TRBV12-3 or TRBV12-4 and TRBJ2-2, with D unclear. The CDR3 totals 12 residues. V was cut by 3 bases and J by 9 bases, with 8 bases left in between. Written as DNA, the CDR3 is TGTGCCAGCAGTTTTGAAAGCCGGGAGCTGTTTTTT. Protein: CASSFESRELFF.

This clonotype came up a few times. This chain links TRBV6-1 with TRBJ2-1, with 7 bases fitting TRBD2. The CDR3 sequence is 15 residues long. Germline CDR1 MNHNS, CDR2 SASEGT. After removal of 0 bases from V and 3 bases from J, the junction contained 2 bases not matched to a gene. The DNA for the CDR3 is TGTGCCAGCAGTGAAGCCGCGGGGGACTACAATGAGCAGTTCTTC. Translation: CASSEAAGDYNEQFF.

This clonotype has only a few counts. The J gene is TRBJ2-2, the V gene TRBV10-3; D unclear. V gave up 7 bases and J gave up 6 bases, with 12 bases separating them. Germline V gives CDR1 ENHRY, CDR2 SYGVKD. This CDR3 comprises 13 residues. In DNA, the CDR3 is TGTGCCATCACCGATGATCGGGCCGGGGAGCTGTTTTTT. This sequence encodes CAITDDRAGELFF.

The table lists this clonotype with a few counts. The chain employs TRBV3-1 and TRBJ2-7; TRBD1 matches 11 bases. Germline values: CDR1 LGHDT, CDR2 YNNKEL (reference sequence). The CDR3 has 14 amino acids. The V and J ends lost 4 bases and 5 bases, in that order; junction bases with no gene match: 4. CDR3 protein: CASSRGQGVNEQYF. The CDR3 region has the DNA TGTGCCAGCAGCCGGGGACAGGGGGTTAACGAGCAGTACTTC.

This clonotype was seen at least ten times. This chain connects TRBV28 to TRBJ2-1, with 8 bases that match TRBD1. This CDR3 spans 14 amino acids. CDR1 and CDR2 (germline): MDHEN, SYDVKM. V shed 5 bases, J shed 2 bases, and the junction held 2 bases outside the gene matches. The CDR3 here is CASSKQGAYNEQFF. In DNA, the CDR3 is TGTGCCAGCAGTAAACAGGGGGCCTACAATGAGCAGTTCTTC.

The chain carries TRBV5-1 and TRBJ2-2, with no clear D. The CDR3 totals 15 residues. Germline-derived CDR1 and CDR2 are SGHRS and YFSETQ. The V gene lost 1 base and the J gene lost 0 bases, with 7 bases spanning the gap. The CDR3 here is CASSLYTSNTGELFF. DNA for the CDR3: TGCGCCAGCAGCTTGTACACCTCGAACACCGGGGAGCTGTTTTTT.

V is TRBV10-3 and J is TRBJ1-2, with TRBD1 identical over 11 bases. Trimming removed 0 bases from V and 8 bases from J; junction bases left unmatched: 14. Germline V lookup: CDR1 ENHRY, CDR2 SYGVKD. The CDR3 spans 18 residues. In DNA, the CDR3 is TGTGCCATCAGTGAGTCGGGGGACAGGGGGAACCTTTTATTCGGCTACACCTTC. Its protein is CAISESGDRGNLLFGYTF.

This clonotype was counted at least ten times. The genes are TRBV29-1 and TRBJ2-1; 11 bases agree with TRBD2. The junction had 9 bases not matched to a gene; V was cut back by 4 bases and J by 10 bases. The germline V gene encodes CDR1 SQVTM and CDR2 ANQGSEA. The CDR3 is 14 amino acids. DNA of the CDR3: TGCAGCGTTGCCGGGACTAGCGGCCTTCCAGAGCAGTTCTTC. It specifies CSVAGTSGLPEQFF.

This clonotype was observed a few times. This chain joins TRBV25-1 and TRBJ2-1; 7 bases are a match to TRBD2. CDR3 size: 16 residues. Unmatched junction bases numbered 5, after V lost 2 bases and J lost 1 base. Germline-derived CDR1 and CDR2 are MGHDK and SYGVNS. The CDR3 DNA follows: TGTGCCAGCAGTGAAGCGGGCGGGAGTTCCTACAATGAGCAGTTCTTC. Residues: CASSEAGGSSYNEQFF.

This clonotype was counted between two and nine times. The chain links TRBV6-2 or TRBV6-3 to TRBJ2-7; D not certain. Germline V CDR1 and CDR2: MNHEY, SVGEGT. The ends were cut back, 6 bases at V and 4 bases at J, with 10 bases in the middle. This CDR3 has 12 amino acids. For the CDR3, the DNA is TGTGCCAGCAGGGAACGGACGTACGAGCAGTACTTC. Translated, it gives CASRERTYEQYF.

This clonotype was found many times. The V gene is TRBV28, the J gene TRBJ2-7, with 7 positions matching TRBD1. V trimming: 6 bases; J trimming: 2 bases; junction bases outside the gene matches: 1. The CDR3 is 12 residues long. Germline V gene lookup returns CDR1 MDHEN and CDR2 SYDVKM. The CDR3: CASRGQPYEQYF. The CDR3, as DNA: TGTGCCAGCAGGGGACAGCCCTACGAGCAGTACTTC.

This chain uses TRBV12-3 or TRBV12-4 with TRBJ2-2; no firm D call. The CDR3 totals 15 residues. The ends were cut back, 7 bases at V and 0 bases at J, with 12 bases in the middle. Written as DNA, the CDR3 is TGTGCCAGCACACCGGACCGATCGAACACCGGGGAGCTGTTTTTT. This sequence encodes CASTPDRSNTGELFF.

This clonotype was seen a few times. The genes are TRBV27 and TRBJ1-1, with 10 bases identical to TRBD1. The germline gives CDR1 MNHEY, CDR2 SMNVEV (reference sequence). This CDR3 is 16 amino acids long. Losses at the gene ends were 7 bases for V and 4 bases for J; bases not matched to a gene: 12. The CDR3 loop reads CASITDRGKGSTEAFF. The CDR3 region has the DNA TGTGCCAGCATTACGGACAGGGGGAAGGGAAGCACTGAAGCTTTCTTT.